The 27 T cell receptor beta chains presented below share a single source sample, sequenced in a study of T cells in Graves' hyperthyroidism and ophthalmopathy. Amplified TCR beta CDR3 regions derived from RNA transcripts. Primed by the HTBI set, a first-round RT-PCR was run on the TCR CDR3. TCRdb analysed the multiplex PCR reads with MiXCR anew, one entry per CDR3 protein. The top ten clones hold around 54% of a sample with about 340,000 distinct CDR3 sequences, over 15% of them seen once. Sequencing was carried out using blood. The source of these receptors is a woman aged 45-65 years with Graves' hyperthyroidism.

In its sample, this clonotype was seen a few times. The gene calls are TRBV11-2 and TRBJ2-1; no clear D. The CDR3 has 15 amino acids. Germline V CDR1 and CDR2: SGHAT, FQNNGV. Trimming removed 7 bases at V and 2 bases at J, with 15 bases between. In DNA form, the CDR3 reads TGTGCCAGCAACCGTGCCCTAGAAGCCTACAATGAGCAGTTCTTC. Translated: CASNRALEAYNEQFF.

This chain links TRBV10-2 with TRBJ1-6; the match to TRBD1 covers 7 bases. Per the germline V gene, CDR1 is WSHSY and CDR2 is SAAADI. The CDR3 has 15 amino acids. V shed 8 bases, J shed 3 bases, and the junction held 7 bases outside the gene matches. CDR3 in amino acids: CASLEGAGYNSPLHF. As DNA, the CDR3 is TGCGCCAGCCTGGAGGGGGCAGGCTATAATTCACCCCTCCACTTT.

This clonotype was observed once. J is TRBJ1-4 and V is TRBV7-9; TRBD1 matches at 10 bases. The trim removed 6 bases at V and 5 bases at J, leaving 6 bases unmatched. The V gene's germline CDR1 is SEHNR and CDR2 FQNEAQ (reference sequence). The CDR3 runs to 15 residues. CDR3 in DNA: TGTGCCAGCAGTGAACCGGGACAGGGGAATGAAAAACTGTTTTTT. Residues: CASSEPGQGNEKLFF.

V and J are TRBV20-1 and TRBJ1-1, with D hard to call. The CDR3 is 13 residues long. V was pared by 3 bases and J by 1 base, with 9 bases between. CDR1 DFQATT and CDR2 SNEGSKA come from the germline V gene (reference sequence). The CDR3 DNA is TGCAGTGCTAGGCCACCTGGGAACACTGAAGCTTTCTTT. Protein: CSARPPGNTEAFF.

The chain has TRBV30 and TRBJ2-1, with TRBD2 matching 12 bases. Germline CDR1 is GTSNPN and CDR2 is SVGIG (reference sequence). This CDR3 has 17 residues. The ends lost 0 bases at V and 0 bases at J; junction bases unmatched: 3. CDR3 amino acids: CAWSVLAGGSSYNEQFF. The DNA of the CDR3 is TGTGCCTGGAGTGTACTAGCGGGAGGTAGCTCCTACAATGAGCAGTTCTTC.

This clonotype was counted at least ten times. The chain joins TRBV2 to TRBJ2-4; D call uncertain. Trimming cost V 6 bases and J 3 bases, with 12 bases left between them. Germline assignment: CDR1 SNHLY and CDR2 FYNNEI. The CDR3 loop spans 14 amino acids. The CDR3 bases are TGTGCCAGCAGAGACTCCTGGGGCAAAAACATTCAGTACTTC. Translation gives CASRDSWGKNIQYF. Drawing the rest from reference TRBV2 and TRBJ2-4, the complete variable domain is EPEVTQTPSHQVTQMGQEVILRCVPISNHLYFYWYRQILGQKVEFLVSFYNNEISEKSEIFDDQFSVERPDGSNFTLKIRSTKLEDSAMYFCASRDSWGKNIQYFGAGTRLSVL.

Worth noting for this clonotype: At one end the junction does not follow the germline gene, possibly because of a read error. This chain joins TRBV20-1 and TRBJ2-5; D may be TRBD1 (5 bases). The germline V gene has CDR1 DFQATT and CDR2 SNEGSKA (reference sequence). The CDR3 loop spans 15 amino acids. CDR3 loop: CSARELVGHAETHYF. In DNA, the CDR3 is TGCAGTGCTAGAGAGTTGGTGGGGCATGCAGAGACCCATTACTTC.

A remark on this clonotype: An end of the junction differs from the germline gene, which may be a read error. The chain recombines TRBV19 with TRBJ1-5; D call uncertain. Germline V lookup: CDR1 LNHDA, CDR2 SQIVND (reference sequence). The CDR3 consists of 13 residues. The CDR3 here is CVSSKGRVQPQHF. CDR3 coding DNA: TGTGTCAGTAGTAAGGGTCGGGTTCAGCCCCAGCATTTT.

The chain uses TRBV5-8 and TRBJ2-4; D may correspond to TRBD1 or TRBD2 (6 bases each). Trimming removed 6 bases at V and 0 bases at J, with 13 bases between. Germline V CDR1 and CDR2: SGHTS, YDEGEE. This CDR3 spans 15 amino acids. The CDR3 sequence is CASTGADLAKNIQYF. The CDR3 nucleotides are TGTGCCAGCACGGGGGCAGACTTAGCCAAAAACATTCAGTACTTC.

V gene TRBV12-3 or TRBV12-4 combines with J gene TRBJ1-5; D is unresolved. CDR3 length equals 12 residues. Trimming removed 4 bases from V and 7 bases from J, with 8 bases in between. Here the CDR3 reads CASSSPPQPQHF. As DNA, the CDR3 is TGTGCCAGCAGTTCCCCTCCCCAGCCCCAGCATTTT.

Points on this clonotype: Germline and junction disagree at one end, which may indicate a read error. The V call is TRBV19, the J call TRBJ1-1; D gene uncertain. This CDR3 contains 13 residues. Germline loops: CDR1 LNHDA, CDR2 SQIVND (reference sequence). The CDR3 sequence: CTSSSGPNTEAFF. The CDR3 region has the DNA TGTACCAGTAGTTCCGGGCCCAACACTGAAGCTTTCTTT.

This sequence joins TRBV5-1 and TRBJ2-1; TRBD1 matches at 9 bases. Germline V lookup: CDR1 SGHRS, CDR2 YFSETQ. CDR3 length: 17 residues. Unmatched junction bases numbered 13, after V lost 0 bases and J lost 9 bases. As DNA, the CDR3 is TGCGCCAGCAGCTTGGCACCTCCGGGACAGGGAATTGGTGAGCAGTTCTTC. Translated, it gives CASSLAPPGQGIGEQFF.

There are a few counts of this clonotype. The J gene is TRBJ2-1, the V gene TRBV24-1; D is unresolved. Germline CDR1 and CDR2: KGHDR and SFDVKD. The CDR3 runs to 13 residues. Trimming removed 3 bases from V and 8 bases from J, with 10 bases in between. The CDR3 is CATSDGSLDEQFF. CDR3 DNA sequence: TGTGCCACCAGTGATGGGTCCTTGGATGAGCAGTTCTTC.

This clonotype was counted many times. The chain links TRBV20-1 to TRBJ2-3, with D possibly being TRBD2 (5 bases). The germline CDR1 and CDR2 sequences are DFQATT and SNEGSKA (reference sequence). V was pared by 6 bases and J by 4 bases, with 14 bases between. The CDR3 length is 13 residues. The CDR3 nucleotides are TGCAGTGCCGGACTGCCGAGGTCAGATACGCAGTATTTT. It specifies CSAGLPRSDTQYF.

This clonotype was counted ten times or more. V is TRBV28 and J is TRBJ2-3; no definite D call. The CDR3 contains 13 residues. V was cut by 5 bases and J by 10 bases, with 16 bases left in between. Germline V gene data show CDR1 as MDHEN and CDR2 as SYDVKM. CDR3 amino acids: CASSLRPLAPQYF. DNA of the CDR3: TGTGCCAGCAGTCTCCGGCCGCTTGCTCCGCAGTATTTT.

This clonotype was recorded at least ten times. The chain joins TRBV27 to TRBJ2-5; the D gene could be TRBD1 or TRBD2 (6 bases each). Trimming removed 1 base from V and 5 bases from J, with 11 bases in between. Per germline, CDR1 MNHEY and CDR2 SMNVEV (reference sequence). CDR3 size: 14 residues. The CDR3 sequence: CASSLLGGRETQYF. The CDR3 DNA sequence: TGTGCCAGCAGTTTATTGGGGGGCAGGGAGACCCAGTACTTC.

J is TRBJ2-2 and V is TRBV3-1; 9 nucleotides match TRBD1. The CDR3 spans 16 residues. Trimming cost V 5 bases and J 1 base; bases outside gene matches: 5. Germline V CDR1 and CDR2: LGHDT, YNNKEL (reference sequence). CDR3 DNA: TGTGCCAGCAGCTCCTGGGACAGGGAGAACACCGGGGAGCTGTTTTTT. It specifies CASSSWDRENTGELFF.

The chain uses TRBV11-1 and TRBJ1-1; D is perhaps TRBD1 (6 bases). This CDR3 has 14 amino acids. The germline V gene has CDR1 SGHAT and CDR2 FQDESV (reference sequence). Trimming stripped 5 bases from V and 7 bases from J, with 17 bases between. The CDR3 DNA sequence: TGTGCCAGCAGCCCATCCGGACAGACCGGTGAAGCTTTCTTT. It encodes CASSPSGQTGEAFF.

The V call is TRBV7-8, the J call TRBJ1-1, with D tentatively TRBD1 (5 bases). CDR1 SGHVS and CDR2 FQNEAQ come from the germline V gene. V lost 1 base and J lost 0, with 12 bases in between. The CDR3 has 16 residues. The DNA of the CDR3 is TGTGCCAGCAGCTTAGGGGGGGGTGGCATGAACACTGAAGCTTTCTTT. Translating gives CASSLGGGGMNTEAFF.

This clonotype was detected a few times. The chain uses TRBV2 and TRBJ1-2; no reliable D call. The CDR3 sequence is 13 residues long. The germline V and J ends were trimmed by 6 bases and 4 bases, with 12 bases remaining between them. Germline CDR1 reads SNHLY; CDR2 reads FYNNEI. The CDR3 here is CASRTSVGYGYTF. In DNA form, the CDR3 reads TGTGCCAGCAGGACCTCCGTCGGCTATGGCTACACCTTC.

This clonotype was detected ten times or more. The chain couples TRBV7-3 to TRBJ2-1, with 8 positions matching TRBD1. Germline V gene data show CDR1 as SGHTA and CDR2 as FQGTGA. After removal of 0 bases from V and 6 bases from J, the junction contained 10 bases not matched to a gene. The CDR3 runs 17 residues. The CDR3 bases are TGTGCCAGCAGCTTAACAGCAGCGGGCACAGGGGGCAATGAGCAGTTCTTC. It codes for CASSLTAAGTGGNEQFF.

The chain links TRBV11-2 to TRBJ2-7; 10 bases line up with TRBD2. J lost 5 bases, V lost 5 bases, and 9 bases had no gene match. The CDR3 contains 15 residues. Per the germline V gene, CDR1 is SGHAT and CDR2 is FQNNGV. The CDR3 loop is CASSRTSGWGHEQYF. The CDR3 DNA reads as TGTGCCAGCAGCCGGACTAGCGGTTGGGGCCACGAGCAGTACTTC.

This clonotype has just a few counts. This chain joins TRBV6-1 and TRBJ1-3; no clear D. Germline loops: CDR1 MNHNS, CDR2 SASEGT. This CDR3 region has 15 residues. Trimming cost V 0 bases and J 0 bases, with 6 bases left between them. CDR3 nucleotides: TGTGCCAGCAGTGAAGCCCATTTCTCTGGAAACACCATATATTTT. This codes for CASSEAHFSGNTIYF.

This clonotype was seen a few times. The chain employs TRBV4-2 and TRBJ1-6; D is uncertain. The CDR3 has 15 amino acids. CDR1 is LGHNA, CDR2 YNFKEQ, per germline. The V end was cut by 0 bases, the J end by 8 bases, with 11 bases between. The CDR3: CASSQELVRDSPLHF. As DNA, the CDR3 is TGTGCCAGCAGCCAAGAGCTAGTGCGGGATTCACCCCTCCACTTT.

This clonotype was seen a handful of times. CDR3 amino acids: CASSSGQNLEAFF. The DNA of the CDR3 is TGTGCCAGCAGTTCGGGACAGAACCTTGAAGCTTTCTTT. The rearrangement links TRBV7-2 to TRBJ1-1; TRBD1 matches 7 bases. Germline CDR1 SGHTA, CDR2 FQGNSA. J was trimmed by 7 bases and V by 6 bases; bases with no gene match: 8. The CDR3 totals 13 residues.

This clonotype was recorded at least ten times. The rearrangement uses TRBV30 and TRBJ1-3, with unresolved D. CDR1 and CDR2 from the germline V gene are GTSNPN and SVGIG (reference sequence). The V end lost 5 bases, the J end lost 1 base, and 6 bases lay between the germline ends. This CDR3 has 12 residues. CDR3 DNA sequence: TGTGCCTGGGTCCCATCTGGAAACACCATATATTTT. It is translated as CAWVPSGNTIYF.

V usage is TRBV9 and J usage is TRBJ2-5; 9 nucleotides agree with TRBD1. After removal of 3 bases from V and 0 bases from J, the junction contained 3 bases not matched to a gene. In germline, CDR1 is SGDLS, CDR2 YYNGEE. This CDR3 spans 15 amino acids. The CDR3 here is CASSAGQGYQETQYF. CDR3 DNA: TGTGCCAGCAGCGCTGGACAGGGGTACCAAGAGACCCAGTACTTC.